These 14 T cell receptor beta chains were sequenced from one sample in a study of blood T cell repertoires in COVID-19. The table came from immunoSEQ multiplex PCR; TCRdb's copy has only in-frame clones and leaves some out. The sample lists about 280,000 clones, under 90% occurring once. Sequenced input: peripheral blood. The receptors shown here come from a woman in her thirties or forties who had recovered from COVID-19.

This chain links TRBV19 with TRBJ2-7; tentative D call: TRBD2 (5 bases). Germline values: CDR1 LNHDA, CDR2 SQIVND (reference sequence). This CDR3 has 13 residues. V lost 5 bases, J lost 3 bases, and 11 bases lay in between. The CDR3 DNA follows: TGTGCCAGTAGTTCAAGCGGTAACTACGAGCAGTACTTC. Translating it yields CASSSSGNYEQYF.

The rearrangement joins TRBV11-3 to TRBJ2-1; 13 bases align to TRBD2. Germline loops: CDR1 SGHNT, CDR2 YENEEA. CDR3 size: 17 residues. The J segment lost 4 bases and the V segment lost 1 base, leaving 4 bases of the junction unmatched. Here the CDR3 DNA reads TGTGCCAGCAGCTTAGCCAGGACTAGCGGGGGATACAATGAGCAGTTCTTC. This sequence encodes CASSLARTSGGYNEQFF.

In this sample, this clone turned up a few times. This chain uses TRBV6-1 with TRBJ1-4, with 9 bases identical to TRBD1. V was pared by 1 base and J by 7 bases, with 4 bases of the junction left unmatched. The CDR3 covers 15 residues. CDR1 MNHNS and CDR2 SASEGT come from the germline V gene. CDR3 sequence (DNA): TGTGCCAGCAGTGAAGACAGGGGGCCGAGTGAAAAACTGTTTTTT. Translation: CASSEDRGPSEKLFF.

The CDR3 DNA sequence: TGTGCCAGCAGAAACAGGGGTGGAAGGTACACTGAAGCTTTCTTT. As protein: CASRNRGGRYTEAFF. J is TRBJ1-1 and V is TRBV28; 7 nucleotides align to TRBD1. Germline V gene lookup returns CDR1 MDHEN and CDR2 SYDVKM. CDR3 length: 15 amino acids. The J segment lost 3 bases and the V segment lost 6 bases, leaving 10 bases of the junction unmatched.

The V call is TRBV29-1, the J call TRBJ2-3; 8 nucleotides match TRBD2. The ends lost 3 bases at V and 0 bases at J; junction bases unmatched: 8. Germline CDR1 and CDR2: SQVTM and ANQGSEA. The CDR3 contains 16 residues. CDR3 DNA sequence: TGCAGCGTTGAGGGGATTCGGGAGGGGAGCACAGATACGCAGTATTTT. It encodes CSVEGIREGSTDTQYF.

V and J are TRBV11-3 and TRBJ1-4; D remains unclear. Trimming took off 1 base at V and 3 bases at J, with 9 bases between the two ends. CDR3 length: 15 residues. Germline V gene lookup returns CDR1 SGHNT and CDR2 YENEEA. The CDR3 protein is CASSLGNRANEKLFF. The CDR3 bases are TGTGCCAGCAGCTTAGGCAACCGGGCTAATGAAAAACTGTTTTTT.

The CDR3 here is CASSRRAGANTEAFF. The DNA for the CDR3 is TGTGCCAGCAGCCGAAGGGCAGGGGCAAACACTGAAGCTTTCTTT. This chain connects TRBV3-1 (or the pseudogene TRBV3-2) to TRBJ1-1; D is perhaps TRBD1 (6 bases). The germline V gene encodes CDR1 LGHDT and CDR2 YNNKEL (reference sequence). The CDR3 runs to 15 residues. Trimming cost V 4 bases and J 2 bases, with 14 bases left between them.

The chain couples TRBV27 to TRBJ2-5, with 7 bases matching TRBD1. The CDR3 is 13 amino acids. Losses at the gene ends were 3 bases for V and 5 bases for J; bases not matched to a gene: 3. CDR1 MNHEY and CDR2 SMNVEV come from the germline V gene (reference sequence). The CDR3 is CASSFGTVETQYF. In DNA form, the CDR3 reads TGTGCCAGCAGTTTTGGGACAGTCGAGACCCAGTACTTC.

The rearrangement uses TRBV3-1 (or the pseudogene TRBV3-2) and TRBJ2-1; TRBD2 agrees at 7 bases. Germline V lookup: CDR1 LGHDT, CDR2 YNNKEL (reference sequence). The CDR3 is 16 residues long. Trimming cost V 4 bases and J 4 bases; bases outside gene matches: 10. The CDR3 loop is CASSPRDSGSYNEQFF. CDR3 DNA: TGTGCCAGCAGCCCCCGGGATAGCGGGTCGTACAATGAGCAGTTCTTC.

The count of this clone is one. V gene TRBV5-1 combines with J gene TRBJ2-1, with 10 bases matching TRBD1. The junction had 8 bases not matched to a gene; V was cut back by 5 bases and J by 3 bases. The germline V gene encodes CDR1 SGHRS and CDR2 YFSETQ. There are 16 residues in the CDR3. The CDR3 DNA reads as TGCGCCAGCAGAAAATCCGGGACAGGGGACTACAATGAGCAGTTCTTC. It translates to CASRKSGTGDYNEQFF.

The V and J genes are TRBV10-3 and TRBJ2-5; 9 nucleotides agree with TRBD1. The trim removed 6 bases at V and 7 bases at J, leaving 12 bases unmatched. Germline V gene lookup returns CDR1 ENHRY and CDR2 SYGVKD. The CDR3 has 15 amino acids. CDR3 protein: CAISGGQGQIATQYF. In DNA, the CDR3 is TGTGCCATCAGCGGGGGACAGGGACAAATTGCGACCCAGTACTTC.

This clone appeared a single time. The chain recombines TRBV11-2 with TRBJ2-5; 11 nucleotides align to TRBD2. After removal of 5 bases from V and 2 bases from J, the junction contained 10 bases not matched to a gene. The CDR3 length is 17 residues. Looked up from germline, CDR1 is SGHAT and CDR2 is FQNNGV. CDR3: CASSSPGLADLQETQYF. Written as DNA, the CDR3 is TGTGCCAGCAGCAGCCCGGGACTAGCGGACCTGCAAGAGACCCAGTACTTC.

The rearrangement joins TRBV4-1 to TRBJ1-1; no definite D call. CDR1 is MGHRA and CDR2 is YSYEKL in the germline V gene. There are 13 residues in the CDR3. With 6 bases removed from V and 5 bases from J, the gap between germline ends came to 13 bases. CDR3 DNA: TGCGCCAGCAGTCGCGAAAAGAGAACTGAAGCTTTCTTT. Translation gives CASSREKRTEAFF.

The CDR3 DNA sequence: TGTGCCAGTAGTTTATCCGGGAGATACACCGGGGAGCTGTTTTTT. Residues: CASSLSGRYTGELFF. This rearrangement joins TRBV19 to TRBJ2-2; maybe TRBD2 (6 bases). The CDR3 spans 15 residues. CDR1 is LNHDA and CDR2 is SQIVND in the germline V gene (reference sequence). V lost 5 bases and J lost 3, with 13 bases in between.